Following are 14 T cell receptor beta chains from one sample sequenced in a study of blood T cell repertoires in COVID-19. The data were produced by immunoSEQ multiplex PCR, yet TCRdb's version contains in-frame clones alone and is incomplete. The sample has around 270,000 clones, roughly 90% seen once. Sequencing was carried out using peripheral blood. The source is a man aged 35 to 55 with acute or convalescent COVID-19.

V gene TRBV6-5 combines with J gene TRBJ1-1, with D hard to call. Per germline, CDR1 MNHEY and CDR2 SVGAGI. This CDR3 is built from 13 residues. V was trimmed by 4 bases and J by 5 bases, leaving 11 bases between them. CDR3 nucleotide sequence: TGTGCCAGCAGTTCCGGGGTATGGACTGAAGCTTTCTTT. Protein product: CASSSGVWTEAFF.

The rearrangement links TRBV6-5 to TRBJ1-2; D is possibly TRBD1 (5 bases). The V gene lost 6 bases and the J gene lost 8 bases, with 22 bases spanning the gap. CDR1 and CDR2 (germline): MNHEY, SVGAGI. CDR3 length equals 15 residues. CDR3 amino acids: CASRANEAGSRGYTF. CDR3 nucleotide sequence: TGTGCCAGCAGAGCCAATGAGGCAGGGTCTAGGGGCTACACCTTC.

This chain uses TRBV24-1 with TRBJ2-5, with 7 bases identical to TRBD1. The length of the CDR3 is 13 residues. Germline V CDR1 and CDR2: KGHDR, SFDVKD. V gave up 7 bases and J gave up 2 bases; unmatched junction bases: 3. CDR3 sequence: CATSRGQQETQYF. The CDR3 DNA reads as TGTGCCACCAGCAGGGGACAGCAAGAGACCCAGTACTTC.

The chain couples TRBV7-6 to TRBJ1-1; D might be TRBD1 (5 bases). The germline gives CDR1 SGHVS, CDR2 FNYEAQ. V was cut by 0 bases and J by 3 bases, with 8 bases left in between. The CDR3 spans 14 residues. CDR3 sequence: CASSLAQGDTEAFF. CDR3 nucleotides: TGTGCCAGCAGCTTAGCGCAAGGGGACACTGAAGCTTTCTTT. Together with reference TRBV7-6 and TRBJ1-1, the CDR3 gives the full variable domain: GAGVSQSPRYKVTKRGQDVALRCDPISGHVSLYWYRQALGQGPEFLTYFNYEAQQDKSGLPNDRFSAERPEGSISTLTIQRTEQRDSAMYRCASSLAQGDTEAFFGQGTRLTVV.

V usage is TRBV19 and J usage is TRBJ2-6; D is perhaps TRBD1 (5 bases). The germline CDR1 and CDR2 sequences are LNHDA and SQIVND (reference sequence). Trimming pared 4 bases from V and 0 bases from J, leaving 13 bases between. The CDR3 consists of 17 residues. The CDR3 sequence is CASSSTGRRSGANVLTF. The CDR3 region has the DNA TGTGCCAGTAGTAGCACAGGAAGGCGCTCTGGGGCCAACGTCCTGACTTTC.

This clone was observed a single time. The rearrangement joins TRBV7-2 to TRBJ1-6; perhaps TRBD1 as D (5 bases). Trimming left V 5 bases short and J 9 bases short, with 11 bases between. Germline values: CDR1 SGHTA, CDR2 FQGNSA. This CDR3 is built from 13 residues. The CDR3 here is CASSRVRASPLHF. CDR3 in DNA: TGTGCCAGCAGCCGTGTCAGGGCTTCACCCCTCCACTTT.

The rearrangement uses TRBV30 and TRBJ1-3; D gene ambiguous. CDR1 is GTSNPN, CDR2 SVGIG, per germline (reference sequence). CDR3 length: 12 residues. Trimming took off 2 bases at V and 10 bases at J, with 12 bases between the two ends. The CDR3 bases are TGTGCCTGGAGTCCCTCTCGGAGGACCATATATTTT. It yields the protein CAWSPSRRTIYF.

The gene calls are TRBV3-1 (or the pseudogene TRBV3-2) and TRBJ1-2; D may be TRBD1 (6 bases). V gave up 4 bases and J gave up 2 bases, with 11 bases separating them. Per the germline V gene, CDR1 is LGHDT and CDR2 is YNNKEL (reference sequence). This CDR3 is built from 14 residues. Here the CDR3 reads CASSLDRSNYGYTF. The CDR3 region has the DNA TGTGCCAGCAGCCTTGACAGGTCGAACTATGGCTACACCTTC.

The sample holds one count of this clone. CDR3 amino acids: CATSQGGSGNQPQHF. CDR3 nucleotides: TGTGCCACCTCCCAGGGGGGATCTGGCAATCAGCCCCAGCATTTT. The rearrangement uses TRBV24-1 and TRBJ1-5; 7 bases map to TRBD1. V gave up 9 bases and J gave up 2 bases; unmatched junction bases: 9. The CDR3 contains 15 residues. Germline CDR1 KGHDR, CDR2 SFDVKD.

The rearrangement uses TRBV6-5 and TRBJ2-7, with TRBD1 as a possible D gene (6 bases). Trimming removed 4 bases from V and 2 bases from J, with 15 bases in between. The germline V gene has CDR1 MNHEY and CDR2 SVGAGI. The CDR3 length is 15 residues. This chain's CDR3 is CASSSFDRSTYEQYF. CDR3 nucleotides: TGTGCCAGCAGTTCCTTTGACAGGTCCACCTACGAGCAGTACTTC.

The rearrangement uses TRBV2 and TRBJ2-3; D is undetermined. Trimming removed 5 bases at V and 9 bases at J, with 12 bases between. This CDR3 comprises 12 residues. Germline CDR1 is SNHLY and CDR2 is FYNNEI. In DNA form, the CDR3 reads TGTGCCAGCAGTCAACCCCAACTGACGCAGTATTTT. Translation gives CASSQPQLTQYF.

The chain links TRBV19 to TRBJ2-7; weak D call: TRBD1 (5 bases). CDR1 is LNHDA, CDR2 SQIVND, per germline (reference sequence). This CDR3 has 15 amino acids. The V end was cut by 0 bases, the J end by 3 bases, with 12 bases between. The CDR3 region has the DNA TGTGCCAGTAGTATAGAAAGGGCAGGGATCTACGAGCAGTACTTC. It is translated as CASSIERAGIYEQYF.

V gene TRBV3-1 (or the pseudogene TRBV3-2) combines with J gene TRBJ2-7; D is undetermined. Trimming removed 8 bases at V and 5 bases at J, with 13 bases between. CDR3 size: 12 residues. Germline values: CDR1 LGHDT, CDR2 YNNKEL (reference sequence). The CDR3 loop reads CASGQYIHEQYF. The CDR3 region has the DNA TGTGCCAGCGGGCAGTACATCCACGAGCAGTACTTC.

This chain joins TRBV5-8 and TRBJ2-1; 10 bases match TRBD2. Trimming removed 0 bases from V and 8 bases from J; junction bases left unmatched: 14. The CDR3 loop spans 18 amino acids. Germline assignment: CDR1 SGHTS and CDR2 YDEGEE. CDR3 nucleotide sequence: TGTGCCAGCAGCTTGGCCTTATCTAGCGGGGGCGCCTGGGATGAGCAGTTCTTC. Encoded protein: CASSLALSSGGAWDEQFF.